This T cell receptor beta chain was sequenced during a study of cytomegalovirus exposure and HLA in healthy donors. Findings and caveats of the study: 16,951 TCR beta sequences were associated with HLA alleles at 0.05 false discovery rate in a later analysis.

The primer mix had 60 Vbeta and 13 Jbeta primers. Here immunoSEQ multiplex PCR was the method, and the copy in TCRdb shows in-frame clones only, minus some. The data show 200,000 or so clones, roughly four fifths seen once. To note about this clone: The antigen is undetermined.

After removal of 4 bases from V and 9 bases from J, the junction contained 6 bases not matched to a gene. Per the germline V gene, CDR1 is SGHDT and CDR2 is YYEEEE. The CDR3 has 12 amino acids. The sequenced sample consisted of PBMCs. This clonotype was obtained from a boy between 2 and 10 years old in good health and CMV-seronegative. The chain has TRBV5-6 and TRBJ2-7, with 8 bases that match TRBD1. The chain's CDR3 is CASSTTGVRQYF. As DNA, the CDR3 is TGTGCCAGCAGCACGACAGGGGTCCGGCAGTACTTC.